The 24 T cell receptor beta chains in this list originate from one sample, sequenced in a study of T cell repertoires in cytomegalovirus infection. From the reads, TCRdb called clonotypes with MiXCR, one entry per CDR3 protein. The profile shows under 500,000 distinct CDR3 sequences, approximately 42% of them singletons. No antigen is known for these receptors. This sample comprised cultured PBMCs, obtained from culture after CMV antigen stimulation. These receptors were collected from a human donor in good health (CMV status not recorded). Some clones in this sample may be carry-over from other donors' samples.

The V gene is TRBV15, the J gene TRBJ2-1; 7 bases fit TRBD2. Germline CDR1 is LNHNV and CDR2 is YYDKDF (reference sequence). Losses at the gene ends were 0 bases for V and 3 bases for J; bases not matched to a gene: 5. This CDR3 contains 16 residues. Written as DNA, the CDR3 is TGTGCCACCAGCAGAGATCGGGGGGTTCGCTACAATGAGCAGTTCTTC. It encodes CATSRDRGVRYNEQFF. The entire variable domain, with the rest obtained from reference TRBV15 and TRBJ2-1, is as follows: DAMVIQNPRYQVTQFGKPVTLSCSQTLNHNVMYWYQQKSSQAPKLLFHYYDKDFNNEADTPDNFQSRRPNTSFCFLDIRSPGLGDTAMYLCATSRDRGVRYNEQFFGPGTRLTVL.

The chain links TRBV28 to TRBJ2-5, with TRBD1 matching over 7 bases. In germline, CDR1 is MDHEN, CDR2 SYDVKM. CDR3 size: 13 residues. V was clipped by 7 bases and J by 2 bases; unmatched bases: 4. The CDR3 DNA reads as TGTGCCAGCACACCGACAGGGCAAGAGACCCAGTACTTC. Encoded protein: CASTPTGQETQYF.

At least ten counts were recorded for this clonotype. The chain employs TRBV7-2 and TRBJ2-7; D remains ambiguous. Germline V gene lookup returns CDR1 SGHTA and CDR2 FQGNSA. The CDR3 totals 13 residues. V lost 1 base to trimming and J lost 3 bases, with 7 bases between them. CDR3 protein: CASSLDSSYEQYF. The CDR3 coding sequence is TGTGCCAGCAGCTTAGATTCGAGCTACGAGCAGTACTTC.

This clonotype has only a few counts. The rearrangement joins TRBV7-2 to TRBJ2-5; 9 bases agree with TRBD1. The CDR3 consists of 16 residues. Losses at the gene ends were 1 base for V and 5 bases for J; bases not matched to a gene: 8. CDR1 and CDR2 (germline): SGHTA, FQGNSA. The DNA of the CDR3 is TGTGCCAGCAGCTTAGGAGAGACAGGGGGGTTGGAGACCCAGTACTTC. This encodes CASSLGETGGLETQYF.

Note on this clonotype: A junction end diverges from the germline sequence, so it may reflect a read error. The chain employs TRBV4-1 and TRBJ2-4; weak D call: TRBD1 (5 bases). This CDR3 spans 12 amino acids. CDR1 and CDR2 (germline): MGHRA, YSYEKL. For the CDR3, the DNA is TGTGCCAGCAGCCAAGATGCAGGGCGGCAGTACTTC. It yields the protein CASSQDAGRQYF.

V is TRBV7-2 and J is TRBJ2-5; TRBD2 might be the D (5 bases). Germline values: CDR1 SGHTA, CDR2 FQGNSA. This CDR3 region has 15 residues. Trimming took 1 base from V and 5 from J, leaving 14 bases between them. The CDR3 coding sequence is TGTGCCAGCAGCTTAGTGGTCACTAGGGCCGAGACCCAGTACTTC. It encodes CASSLVVTRAETQYF.

This clonotype was recorded a few times. The chain uses TRBV7-2 and TRBJ1-2, with 11 nucleotides matching TRBD1. The CDR3 sequence is 15 residues long. J lost 7 bases, V lost 5 bases, and 9 bases had no gene match. Germline CDR1 is SGHTA and CDR2 is FQGNSA. The CDR3: CASSGTGQGAGGYTF. As DNA, the CDR3 is TGTGCCAGCAGCGGAACAGGACAGGGGGCGGGTGGCTACACCTTC.

The rearrangement uses TRBV3-1 and TRBJ2-2, with TRBD2 identical over 9 bases. CDR1 and CDR2 from the germline V gene are LGHDT and YNNKEL (reference sequence). V gave up 4 bases and J gave up 5 bases; unmatched junction bases: 8. The CDR3 has 16 amino acids. CDR3 sequence: CASSRGLAGQTGELFF. The CDR3 nucleotides read TGTGCCAGCAGCCGGGGGCTAGCGGGACAGACCGGGGAGCTGTTTTTT.

The chain carries TRBV6-2 or TRBV6-3 and TRBJ2-5; D might be TRBD2 (6 bases). CDR3 size: 15 residues. V was clipped by 10 bases and J by 5 bases, with 23 bases between them. The germline V gene encodes CDR1 MNHEY and CDR2 SVGEGT. DNA of the CDR3: TGTGCCACCCCGCCTGGCGGGACCTACGGGGAGACCCAGTACTTC. Amino acids: CATPPGGTYGETQYF.

This chain connects TRBV20-1 to TRBJ1-5, with D possibly being TRBD1 (5 bases). Trimming pared 0 bases from V and 4 bases from J, leaving 13 bases between. The CDR3 spans 15 residues. Looked up from germline, CDR1 is DFQATT and CDR2 is SNEGSKA (reference sequence). The CDR3 region is CSARDYQGANQPQHF. CDR3 coding DNA: TGCAGTGCTAGAGATTACCAGGGCGCTAATCAGCCCCAGCATTTT.

This chain uses TRBV6-2 or TRBV6-3 with TRBJ2-7; 9 bases align to TRBD2. V lost 7 bases and J lost 5; bases outside the gene matches: 21. CDR1 and CDR2 (germline): MNHEY, SVGEGT. The CDR3 contains 18 residues. The CDR3 DNA sequence: TGTGCCAGCACCTGGGGACCAAGCTATAGCGGGAGTGGCGACGAGCAGTACTTC. Translated: CASTWGPSYSGSGDEQYF.

The chain employs TRBV4-1 and TRBJ2-3; 8 nucleotides line up with TRBD1. Per germline, CDR1 MGHRA and CDR2 YSYEKL. V lost 1 base to trimming and J lost 4 bases; unmatched junction nucleotides: 1. The CDR3 loop spans 14 amino acids. The CDR3 is CASSQGTGSDTQYF. CDR3 in DNA: TGCGCCAGCAGCCAAGGGACAGGGTCAGATACGCAGTATTTT.

This clonotype has ten or more counts. V usage is TRBV7-2 and J usage is TRBJ2-7, with 7 bases matching TRBD2. The CDR3 is 15 residues long. Trimming removed 1 base from V and 0 bases from J; junction bases left unmatched: 3. CDR1 and CDR2 (germline): SGHTA, FQGNSA. The CDR3, as DNA: TGTGCCAGCAGCTTAGTGGGACTAAGCTCCTACGAGCAGTACTTC. Its protein is CASSLVGLSSYEQYF.

V gene TRBV5-1 combines with J gene TRBJ1-3; TRBD1 is a possible D gene (5 bases). This CDR3 spans 14 amino acids. V was shortened by 4 bases and J by 0 bases, with 8 bases between the two germline ends. Germline V gives CDR1 SGHRS, CDR2 YFSETQ. CDR3 DNA: TGCGCCAGCAGCGACAGCATCTCTGGAAACACCATATATTTT. Its protein is CASSDSISGNTIYF. Full variable domain (rest looked up from reference TRBV5-1 and TRBJ1-3): KAGVTQTPRYLIKTRGQQVTLSCSPISGHRSVSWYQQTPGQGLQFLFEYFSETQRNKGNFPGRFSGRQFSNSRSEMNVSTLELGDSALYLCASSDSISGNTIYFGEGSWLTVV.

The rearrangement uses TRBV7-2 and TRBJ2-7; possible D gene TRBD2, 6 bases. Germline CDR1 reads SGHTA; CDR2 reads FQGNSA. The V end was cut by 2 bases, the J end by 0 bases, with 11 bases between. This CDR3 is 15 amino acids long. The CDR3 sequence: CASSLWDLSSYEQYF. DNA of the CDR3: TGTGCCAGCAGCTTATGGGACTTGAGCTCCTACGAGCAGTACTTC.

The genes are TRBV19 and TRBJ2-3; D is undetermined. The CDR3 loop spans 14 amino acids. The V gene lost 5 bases and the J gene lost 3 bases, with 12 bases spanning the gap. Germline V gene data show CDR1 as LNHDA and CDR2 as SQIVND (reference sequence). CDR3 amino acids: CASSGWGRTDTQYF. The CDR3 nucleotides read TGTGCCAGTAGTGGGTGGGGTAGAACAGATACGCAGTATTTT.

This clonotype was counted only a few times. The genes are TRBV12-3 or TRBV12-4 and TRBJ2-2; D is uncertain. The V gene lost 3 bases and the J gene lost 2 bases, with 10 bases spanning the gap. The CDR3 extends over 15 amino acids. As DNA, the CDR3 is TGTGCCAGCAGTTTGAGGCAGTTCAACACCGGGGAGCTGTTTTTT. This gives the protein CASSLRQFNTGELFF.

V usage is TRBV5-5 and J usage is TRBJ1-2, with 12 bases fitting TRBD1. The germline V gene has CDR1 SGHKS and CDR2 YYEKEE (reference sequence). The CDR3 runs 18 residues. V shed 4 bases, J shed 8 bases, and the junction held 18 bases outside the gene matches. The CDR3 protein is CASSPMWAGTGGIKGYTF. The CDR3, as DNA: TGTGCCAGCAGCCCTATGTGGGCCGGGACAGGGGGCATAAAGGGCTACACCTTC.

The CDR3 region is CAISEGQRTYYEQYF. CDR3 bases: TGTGCCATCAGTGAGGGTCAGCGGACGTACTACGAGCAGTACTTC. This chain links TRBV10-3 with TRBJ2-7, with D possibly being TRBD2 (5 bases). In germline, CDR1 is ENHRY, CDR2 SYGVKD. CDR3 length: 15 residues. Trimming took off 2 bases at V and 3 bases at J, with 14 bases between the two ends.

This chain uses TRBV2 with TRBJ2-7, with D possibly called TRBD1 or TRBD2 (5 bases each). The CDR3 is 13 amino acids. V was clipped by 7 bases and J by 4 bases, with 14 bases between them. Germline CDR1 and CDR2: SNHLY and FYNNEI. The CDR3 region is CASNWGPRYEQYF. CDR3 in DNA: TGTGCCAGCAATTGGGGACCCCGATACGAGCAGTACTTC.

V usage is TRBV29-1 and J usage is TRBJ1-2, with D maybe TRBD1 (6 bases). The CDR3 is made up of 13 amino acids. V was clipped by 6 bases and J by 8 bases, with 19 bases between them. Per the germline V gene, CDR1 is SQVTM and CDR2 is ANQGSEA. CDR3 sequence (DNA): TGCAGCGTCCCCTCGGGGACAACCATGGGCTACACCTTC. Encoded protein: CSVPSGTTMGYTF.

This clonotype was seen repeatedly, ten times or more. The chain couples TRBV6-1 to TRBJ1-2; weak D call: TRBD1 (5 bases). Deletions cut 6 bases from V and 7 bases from J, with 18 bases between. The CDR3 extends over 14 amino acids. Germline-derived CDR1 and CDR2 are MNHNS and SASEGT. CDR3: CASSLSSSGGGYTF. CDR3 sequence (DNA): TGTGCCAGCAGCCTATCGAGCTCTGGGGGTGGCTACACCTTC.

This clonotype was detected only once. This chain joins TRBV6-1 and TRBJ1-1, with a weak D call TRBD1 (6 bases). CDR3 size: 16 residues. V was pared by 7 bases and J by 4 bases, with 22 bases between. In germline, CDR1 is MNHNS, CDR2 SASEGT. CDR3 DNA sequence: TGTGCCAGCAACCGACGAGGATCCATCAGGGGCACTGAAGCTTTCTTT. As protein: CASNRRGSIRGTEAFF.

This clonotype appeared a few times. The chain recombines TRBV4-2 with TRBJ2-7; D is unresolved. CDR1 and CDR2 (germline): LGHNA, YNFKEQ. The length of the CDR3 is 14 residues. Between the trimmed V and J ends, which lost 0 bases and 0 bases, there was a span of 6 bases. The CDR3 sequence is CASSQEKDSYEQYF. The DNA of the CDR3 is TGTGCCAGCAGCCAAGAAAAGGACTCCTACGAGCAGTACTTC.